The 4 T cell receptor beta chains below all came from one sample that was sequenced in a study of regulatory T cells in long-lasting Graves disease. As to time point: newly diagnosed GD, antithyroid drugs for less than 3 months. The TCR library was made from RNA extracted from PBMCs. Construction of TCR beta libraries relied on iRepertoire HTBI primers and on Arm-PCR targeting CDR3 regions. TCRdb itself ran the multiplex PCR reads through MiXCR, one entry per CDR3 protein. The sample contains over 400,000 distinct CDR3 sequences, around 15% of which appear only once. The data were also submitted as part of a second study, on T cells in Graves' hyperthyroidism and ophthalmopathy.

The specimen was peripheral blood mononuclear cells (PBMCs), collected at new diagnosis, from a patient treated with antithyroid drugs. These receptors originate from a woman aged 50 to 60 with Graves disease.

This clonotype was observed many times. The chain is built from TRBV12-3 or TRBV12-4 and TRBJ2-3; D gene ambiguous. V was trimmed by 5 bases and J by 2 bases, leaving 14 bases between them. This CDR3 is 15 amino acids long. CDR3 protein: CASSMKTDPTDTQYF. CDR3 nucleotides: TGTGCCAGCAGTATGAAAACCGACCCCACAGATACGCAGTATTTT.

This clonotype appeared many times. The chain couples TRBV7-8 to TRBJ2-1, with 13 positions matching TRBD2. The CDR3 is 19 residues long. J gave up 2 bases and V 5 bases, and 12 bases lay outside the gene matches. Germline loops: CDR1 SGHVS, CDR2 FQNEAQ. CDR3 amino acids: CASSRILAGGPHPYNEQFF. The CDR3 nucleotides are TGTGCCAGCAGCCGCATACTAGCGGGAGGGCCACACCCCTACAATGAGCAGTTCTTC. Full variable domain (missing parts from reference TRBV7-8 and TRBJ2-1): GAGVSQSPRYKVAKRGQDVALRCDPISGHVSLFWYQQALGQGPEFLTYFQNEAQLDKSGLPSDRFFAERPEGSVSTLKIQRTQQEDSAVYLCASSRILAGGPHPYNEQFFGPGTRLTVL.

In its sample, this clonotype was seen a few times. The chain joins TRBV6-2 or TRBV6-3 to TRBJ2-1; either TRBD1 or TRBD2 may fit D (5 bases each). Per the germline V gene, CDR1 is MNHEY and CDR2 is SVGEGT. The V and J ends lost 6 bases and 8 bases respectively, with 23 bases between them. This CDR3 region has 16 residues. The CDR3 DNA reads TGTGCCAGCAGACTCGTTGGGGGTAGTTTCGGGGATGAGCAGTTCTTC. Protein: CASRLVGGSFGDEQFF.

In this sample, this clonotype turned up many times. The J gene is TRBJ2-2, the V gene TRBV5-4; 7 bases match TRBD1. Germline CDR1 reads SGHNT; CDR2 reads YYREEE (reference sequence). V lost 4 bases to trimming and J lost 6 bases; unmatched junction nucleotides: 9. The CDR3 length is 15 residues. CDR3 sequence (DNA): TGTGCCAGCAGCCCGGACAGGCTTGCTGCCGGGGAGCTGTTTTTT. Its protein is CASSPDRLAAGELFF.